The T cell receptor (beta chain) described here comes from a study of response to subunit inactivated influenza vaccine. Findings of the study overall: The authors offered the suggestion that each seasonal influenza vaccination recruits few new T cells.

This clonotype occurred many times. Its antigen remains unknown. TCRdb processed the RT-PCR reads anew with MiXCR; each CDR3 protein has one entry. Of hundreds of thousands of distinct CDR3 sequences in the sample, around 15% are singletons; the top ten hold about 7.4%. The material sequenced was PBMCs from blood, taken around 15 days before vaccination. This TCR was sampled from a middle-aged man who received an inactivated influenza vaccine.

DNA for the CDR3: TGTGCCAGCAGCCAAGGGGGTGTTGACGAGCAGTACTTC. Translation gives CASSQGGVDEQYF. The chain couples TRBV4-2 to TRBJ2-7; no clear D. Trimming removed 1 base at V and 5 bases at J, with 9 bases between. The germline CDR1 and CDR2 sequences are LGHNA and YNFKEQ. The CDR3 is 13 amino acids.